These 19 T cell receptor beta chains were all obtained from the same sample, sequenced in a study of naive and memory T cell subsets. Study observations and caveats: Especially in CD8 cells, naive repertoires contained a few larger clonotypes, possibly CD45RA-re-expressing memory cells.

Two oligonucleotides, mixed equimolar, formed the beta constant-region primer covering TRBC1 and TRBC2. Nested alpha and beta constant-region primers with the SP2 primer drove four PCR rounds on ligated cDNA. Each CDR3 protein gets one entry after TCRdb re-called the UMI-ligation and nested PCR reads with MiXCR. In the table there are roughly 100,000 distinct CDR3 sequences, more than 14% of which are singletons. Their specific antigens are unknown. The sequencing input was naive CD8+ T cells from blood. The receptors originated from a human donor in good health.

The DNA of the CDR3 is TGTGCCAGCAGTTACGTCGGTGATCAGCCCCAGCATTTT. Protein: CASSYVGDQPQHF. The rearrangement links TRBV6-2 or TRBV6-3 to TRBJ1-5, with D uncertain. CDR3 length: 13 residues. Germline CDR1 MNHEY, CDR2 SVGEGT. Trimming took 2 bases from V and 5 from J, leaving 7 bases between them.

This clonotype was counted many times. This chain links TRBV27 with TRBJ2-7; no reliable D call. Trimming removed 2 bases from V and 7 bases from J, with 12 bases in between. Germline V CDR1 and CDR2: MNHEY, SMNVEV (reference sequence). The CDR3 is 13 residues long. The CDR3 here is CASSLTASMEQYF. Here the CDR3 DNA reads TGTGCCAGCAGTTTAACAGCCAGCATGGAGCAGTACTTC.

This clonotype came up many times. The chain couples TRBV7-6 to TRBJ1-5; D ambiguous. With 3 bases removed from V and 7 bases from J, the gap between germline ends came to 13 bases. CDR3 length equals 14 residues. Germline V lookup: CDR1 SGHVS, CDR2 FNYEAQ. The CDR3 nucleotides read TGTGCCAGCAGCTTCTGGGAGGGCGGACAGCCCCAGCATTTT. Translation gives CASSFWEGGQPQHF.

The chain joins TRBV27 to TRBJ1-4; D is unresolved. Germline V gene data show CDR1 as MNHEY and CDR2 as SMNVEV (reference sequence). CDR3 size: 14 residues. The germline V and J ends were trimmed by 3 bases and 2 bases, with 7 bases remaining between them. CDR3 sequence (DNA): TGTGCCAGCAGTTTTGGGCTTACTAATGAAAAACTGTTTTTT. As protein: CASSFGLTNEKLFF.

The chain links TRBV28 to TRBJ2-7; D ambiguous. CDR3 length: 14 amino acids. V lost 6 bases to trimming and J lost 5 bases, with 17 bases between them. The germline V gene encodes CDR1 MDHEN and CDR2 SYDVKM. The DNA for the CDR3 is TGTGCCAGCAGCCCACCCGGCCTTGCCCACGAGCAGTACTTC. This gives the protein CASSPPGLAHEQYF.

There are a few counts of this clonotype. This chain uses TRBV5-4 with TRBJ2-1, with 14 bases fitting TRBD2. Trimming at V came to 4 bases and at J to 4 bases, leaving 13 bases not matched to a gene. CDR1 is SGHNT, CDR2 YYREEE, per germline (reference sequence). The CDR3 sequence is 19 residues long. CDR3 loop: CASSHAPMTSGGGYNEQFF. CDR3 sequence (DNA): TGTGCCAGCAGCCACGCTCCTATGACTAGCGGGGGGGGGTACAATGAGCAGTTCTTC.

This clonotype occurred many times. CDR3 nucleotides: TGTGCCAGCAGCCAAGAGTGGGGACCGCAGTACTTC. Its protein is CASSQEWGPQYF. This rearrangement joins TRBV14 to TRBJ2-7; D might be TRBD1 or TRBD2, each matching 5 bases. Germline V gene sequence: CDR1 SGHDN, CDR2 FVKESK. V was shortened by 0 bases and J by 9 bases, with 9 bases between the two germline ends. The CDR3 runs to 12 residues.

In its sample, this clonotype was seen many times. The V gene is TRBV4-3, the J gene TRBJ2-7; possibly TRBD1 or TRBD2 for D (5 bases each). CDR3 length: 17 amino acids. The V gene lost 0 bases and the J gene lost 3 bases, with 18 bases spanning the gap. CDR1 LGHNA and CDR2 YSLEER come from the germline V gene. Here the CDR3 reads CASSQDKGVGAVYEQYF. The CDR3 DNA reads TGCGCCAGCAGCCAAGATAAAGGGGTGGGAGCCGTCTACGAGCAGTACTTC.

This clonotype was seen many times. Here the CDR3 reads CASSYGTGTEAFF. The CDR3 DNA sequence: TGTGCCAGCAGTTACGGGACAGGGACTGAAGCTTTCTTT. This chain links TRBV12-3 or TRBV12-4 with TRBJ1-1, with TRBD1 identical over 9 bases. V shed 4 bases and J 5 bases; nucleotides not matched to a gene: 2. The CDR3 loop spans 13 amino acids.

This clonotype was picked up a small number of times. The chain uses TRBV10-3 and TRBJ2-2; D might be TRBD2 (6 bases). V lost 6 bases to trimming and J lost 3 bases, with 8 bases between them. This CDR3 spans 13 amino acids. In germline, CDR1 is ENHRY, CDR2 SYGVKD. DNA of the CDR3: TGTGCCATCAGGGGAGGTGACACCGGGGAGCTGTTTTTT. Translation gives CAIRGGDTGELFF.

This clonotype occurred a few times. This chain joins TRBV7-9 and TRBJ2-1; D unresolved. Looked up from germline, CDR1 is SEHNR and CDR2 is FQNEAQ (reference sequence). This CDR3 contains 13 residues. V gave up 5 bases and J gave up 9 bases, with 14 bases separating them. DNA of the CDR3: TGTGCCAGCAGCCTCTACCCCGAAAGTGAGCAGTTCTTC. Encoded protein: CASSLYPESEQFF.

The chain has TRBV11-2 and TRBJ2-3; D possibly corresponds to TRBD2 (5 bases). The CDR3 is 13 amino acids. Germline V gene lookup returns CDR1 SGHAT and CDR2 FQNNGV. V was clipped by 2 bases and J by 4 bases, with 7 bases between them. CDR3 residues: CASSLMRADTQYF. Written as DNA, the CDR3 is TGTGCCAGCAGCTTAATGCGGGCAGATACGCAGTATTTT.

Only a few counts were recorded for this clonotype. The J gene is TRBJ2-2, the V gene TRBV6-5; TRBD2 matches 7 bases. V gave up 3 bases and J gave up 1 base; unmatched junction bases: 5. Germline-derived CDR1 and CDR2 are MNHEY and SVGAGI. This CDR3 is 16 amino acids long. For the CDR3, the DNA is TGTGCCAGCAGTTATTTGGGGGGGGTGAACACCGGGGAGCTGTTTTTT. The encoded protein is CASSYLGGVNTGELFF.

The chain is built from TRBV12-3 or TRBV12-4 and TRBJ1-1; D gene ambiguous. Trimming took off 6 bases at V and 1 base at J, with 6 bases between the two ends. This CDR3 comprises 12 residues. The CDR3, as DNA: TGTGCCAGCAGACAACAGAACACTGAAGCTTTCTTT. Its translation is CASRQQNTEAFF.

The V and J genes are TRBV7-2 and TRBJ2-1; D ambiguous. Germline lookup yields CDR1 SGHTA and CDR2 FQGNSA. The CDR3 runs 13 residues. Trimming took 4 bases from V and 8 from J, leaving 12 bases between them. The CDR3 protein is CASSSMGWDEQFF. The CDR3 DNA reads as TGTGCCAGCAGCTCTATGGGATGGGATGAGCAGTTCTTC.

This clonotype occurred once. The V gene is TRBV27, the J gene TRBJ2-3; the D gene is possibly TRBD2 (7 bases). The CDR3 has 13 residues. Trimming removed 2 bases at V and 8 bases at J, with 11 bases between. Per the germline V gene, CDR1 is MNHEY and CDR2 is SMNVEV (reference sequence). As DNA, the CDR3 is TGTGCCAGCAGTTTAATGAGGGGGGGTACGCAGTATTTT. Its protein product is CASSLMRGGTQYF.

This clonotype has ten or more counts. The chain's CDR3 is CASSYGNTGELFF. CDR3 DNA sequence: TGTGCCAGCAGCTACGGGAACACCGGGGAGCTGTTTTTT. V is TRBV27 and J is TRBJ2-2; D is unclear. The germline V gene encodes CDR1 MNHEY and CDR2 SMNVEV (reference sequence). V lost 6 bases and J lost 1, with 6 bases in between. The CDR3 loop spans 13 amino acids.

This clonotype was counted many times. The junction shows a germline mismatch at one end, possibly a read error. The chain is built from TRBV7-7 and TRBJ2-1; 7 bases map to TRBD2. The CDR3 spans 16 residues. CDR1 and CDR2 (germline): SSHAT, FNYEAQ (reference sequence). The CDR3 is CASSSTFAGDDNEQFF. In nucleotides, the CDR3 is TGTGCTAGCAGCTCCACGTTTGCGGGAGACGACAATGAGCAGTTCTTC.

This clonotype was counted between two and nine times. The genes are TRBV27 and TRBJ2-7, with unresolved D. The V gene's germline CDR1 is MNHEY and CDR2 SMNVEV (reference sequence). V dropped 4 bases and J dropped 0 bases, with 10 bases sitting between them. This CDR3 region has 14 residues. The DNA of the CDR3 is TGTGCCAGCAGTTCATACCTAAGCTCCTACGAGCAGTACTTC. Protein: CASSSYLSSYEQYF.